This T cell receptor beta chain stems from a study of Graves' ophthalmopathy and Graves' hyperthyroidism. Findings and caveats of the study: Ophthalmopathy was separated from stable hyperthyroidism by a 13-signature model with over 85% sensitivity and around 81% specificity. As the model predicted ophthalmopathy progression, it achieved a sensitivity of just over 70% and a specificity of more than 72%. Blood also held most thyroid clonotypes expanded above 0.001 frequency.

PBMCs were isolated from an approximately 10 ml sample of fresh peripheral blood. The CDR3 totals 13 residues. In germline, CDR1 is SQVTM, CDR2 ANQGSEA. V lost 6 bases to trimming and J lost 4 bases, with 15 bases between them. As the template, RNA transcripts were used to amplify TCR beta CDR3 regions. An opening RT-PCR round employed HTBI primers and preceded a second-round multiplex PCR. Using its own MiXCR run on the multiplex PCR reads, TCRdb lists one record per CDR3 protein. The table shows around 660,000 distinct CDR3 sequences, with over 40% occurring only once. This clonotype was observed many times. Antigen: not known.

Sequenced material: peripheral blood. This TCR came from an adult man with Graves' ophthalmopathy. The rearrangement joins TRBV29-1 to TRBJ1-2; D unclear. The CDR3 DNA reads TGCAGCGTCCTCCTCCCCGGAGCCTATGGCTACACCTTC. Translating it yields CSVLLPGAYGYTF.